The rows below give T cell receptor beta chains drawn from one sample of a study of shared clonotypes between healthy human individuals. The assay was immunoSEQ multiplex PCR, and TCRdb's table has in-frame clones only and misses some. The table shows about 750,000 clones, with approximately 92% occurring only once. Sequenced input: naive CD8+ T cells sorted from blood. These receptor sequences come from a man in his thirties or forties in good health. Each CDR3 is given with its conserved first and last residue. The order of the fields is V gene, clone size, J gene, D gene, CDR3 protein, CDR3 DNA. The D gene is left open where the match is weak. Size tells how often a clone was seen (once, few, many) or the class of an expanded clone, and some rows leave it out.

v_gene: TRBV27; abundance: -; j_gene: TRBJ2-5; d_gene: -; CDR3aa: CASSLGADRQETQYF; CDR3nt: TGTGCCAGCAGTTTAGGGGCAGACCGTCAAGAGACCCAGTACTTC
v_gene: TRBV4-1; abundance: -; j_gene: TRBJ2-1; d_gene: -; CDR3aa: CASSQDTNEQFF; CDR3nt: TGCGCCAGCAGCCAAGACACCAATGAGCAGTTCTTC
v_gene: TRBV7-9; abundance: -; j_gene: TRBJ1-3; d_gene: -; CDR3aa: CASSLVDWDSGNTIYF; CDR3nt: TGTGCCAGCAGCTTAGTCGACTGGGACTCTGGAAACACCATATATTTT
v_gene: TRBV7-8; abundance: -; j_gene: TRBJ2-3; d_gene: -; CDR3aa: CASSSDWSTDTQYF; CDR3nt: TGTGCCAGCAGCTCGGACTGGAGCACAGATACGCAGTATTTT
v_gene: TRBV29-1; abundance: -; j_gene: TRBJ1-1; d_gene: -; CDR3aa: CSDTWGGWNTEAFF; CDR3nt: TGCAGCGACACCTGGGGGGGTTGGAACACTGAAGCTTTCTTT
v_gene: TRBV7-6; abundance: once; j_gene: TRBJ2-3; d_gene: TRBD2; CDR3aa: CASSLDLAGSTDTQYF; CDR3nt: TGTGCCAGCAGCTTAGATCTAGCGGGAAGCACAGATACGCAGTATTTT
v_gene: TRBV6-4; abundance: -; j_gene: TRBJ2-3; d_gene: TRBD2; CDR3aa: CASPEVLAGGGGQKNTQYF; CDR3nt: TGTGCCAGCCCAGAGGTGCTAGCGGGAGGGGGCGGGCAAAAAAATACGCAGTATTTT
v_gene: TRBV27; abundance: few; j_gene: TRBJ2-7; d_gene: -; CDR3aa: CASSLLGSNEQYF; CDR3nt: TGTGCCAGCAGTTTATTGGGCAGCAACGAGCAGTACTTC
v_gene: TRBV14; abundance: -; j_gene: TRBJ1-2; d_gene: -; CDR3aa: CASSQAGQVLYGYTF; CDR3nt: TGTGCCAGCAGCCAAGCTGGCCAGGTTCTCTATGGCTACACCTTC
v_gene: TRBV30; abundance: -; j_gene: TRBJ1-2; d_gene: -; CDR3aa: CAWSVGEGYGYTF; CDR3nt: TGTGCCTGGAGTGTAGGGGAGGGCTATGGCTACACCTTC
v_gene: TRBV5-6; abundance: -; j_gene: TRBJ1-1; d_gene: -; CDR3aa: CASSLGGNTEAFF; CDR3nt: TGTGCCAGCAGCTTGGGCGGGAACACTGAAGCTTTCTTT
v_gene: TRBV27; abundance: once; j_gene: TRBJ2-1; d_gene: TRBD2; CDR3aa: CASSWSGSRPYNEQFF; CDR3nt: TGTGCCAGCAGTTGGAGCGGGAGCCGCCCCTACAATGAGCAGTTCTTC
v_gene: TRBV28; abundance: -; j_gene: TRBJ2-1; d_gene: TRBD2; CDR3aa: CASRHEGRGNNEQFF; CDR3nt: TGTGCCAGCAGACATGAAGGGAGGGGTAACAATGAGCAGTTCTTC
v_gene: TRBV4-2; abundance: once; j_gene: TRBJ2-5; d_gene: TRBD2; CDR3aa: CASSRAFGGMEETQYF; CDR3nt: TGTGCCAGCAGCCGGGCCTTCGGGGGGATGGAAGAGACCCAGTACTTC
v_gene: TRBV4-1; abundance: -; j_gene: TRBJ2-1; d_gene: -; CDR3aa: CASSQESTYNEQFF; CDR3nt: TGCGCCAGCAGCCAAGAGAGCACCTACAATGAGCAGTTCTTC
v_gene: TRBV19; abundance: -; j_gene: TRBJ2-2; d_gene: -; CDR3aa: CASSIANFNTGELFF; CDR3nt: TGTGCCAGTAGTATAGCCAACTTTAACACCGGGGAGCTGTTTTTT
v_gene: TRBV13; abundance: -; j_gene: TRBJ1-1; d_gene: -; CDR3aa: CASSFRIGVTEAFF; CDR3nt: TGTGCCAGCAGCTTTCGTATCGGGGTTACTGAAGCTTTCTTT
v_gene: TRBV27; abundance: -; j_gene: TRBJ2-3; d_gene: TRBD2; CDR3aa: CASSLSGLAVSTDTQYF; CDR3nt: TGTGCCAGCAGTTTAAGCGGCCTAGCGGTTAGCACAGATACGCAGTATTTT
v_gene: TRBV9; abundance: -; j_gene: TRBJ1-1; d_gene: -; CDR3aa: CASSVGRYTEAFF; CDR3nt: TGTGCCAGCAGCGTAGGGCGTTACACTGAAGCTTTCTTT
v_gene: TRBV10-3; abundance: -; j_gene: TRBJ2-1; d_gene: -; CDR3aa: CAIAQKEGGNEQFF; CDR3nt: TGTGCCATCGCTCAAAAAGAAGGAGGCAATGAGCAGTTCTTC
v_gene: TRBV19; abundance: -; j_gene: TRBJ2-7; d_gene: -; CDR3aa: CASSIWGNTYEQYF; CDR3nt: TGTGCCAGTAGTATTTGGGGTAACACCTACGAGCAGTACTTC
v_gene: TRBV30; abundance: -; j_gene: TRBJ1-2; d_gene: TRBD1; CDR3aa: CAWSGTVSPNYGYTF; CDR3nt: TGTGCCTGGAGCGGGACAGTGTCTCCTAACTATGGCTACACCTTC
v_gene: TRBV2; abundance: -; j_gene: TRBJ2-1; d_gene: -; CDR3aa: CASTVSRDWSYNEQFF; CDR3nt: TGTGCCAGCACCGTTTCCCGGGACTGGTCCTACAATGAGCAGTTCTTC
v_gene: TRBV6-1; abundance: -; j_gene: TRBJ2-7; d_gene: -; CDR3aa: CASSGWGSSGEQYF; CDR3nt: TGTGCCAGCAGTGGGTGGGGGTCATCGGGCGAGCAGTACTTC
v_gene: TRBV19; abundance: -; j_gene: TRBJ2-1; d_gene: -; CDR3aa: CASSTDNSYNEQFF; CDR3nt: TGTGCCAGTAGTACGGACAACTCCTACAATGAGCAGTTCTTC
v_gene: TRBV28; abundance: -; j_gene: TRBJ2-7; d_gene: TRBD2; CDR3aa: CASSFAGAATKVAYEQYF; CDR3nt: TGTGCCAGCAGTTTTGCGGGAGCGGCTACAAAAGTGGCGTACGAGCAGTACTTC
v_gene: TRBV6-8; abundance: -; j_gene: TRBJ2-1; d_gene: -; CDR3aa: CASTAGVNGNEQFF; CDR3nt: TGTGCCAGCACGGCAGGGGTTAATGGCAATGAGCAGTTCTTC
v_gene: TRBV7-9; abundance: few; j_gene: TRBJ1-5; d_gene: -; CDR3aa: CASSPNGNQPQHF; CDR3nt: TGTGCCAGCAGCCCCAATGGCAATCAGCCCCAGCATTTT
v_gene: TRBV19; abundance: -; j_gene: TRBJ2-3; d_gene: TRBD1; CDR3aa: CASRDRDAGTDTQYF; CDR3nt: TGTGCCAGCCGGGACAGGGATGCGGGCACAGATACGCAGTATTTT
v_gene: TRBV7-2; abundance: -; j_gene: TRBJ2-7; d_gene: TRBD2; CDR3aa: CASSPPAMPSGTGEQYF; CDR3nt: TGTGCCAGCAGCCCCCCCGCGATGCCTAGCGGGACTGGCGAGCAGTACTTC
v_gene: TRBV27; abundance: -; j_gene: TRBJ2-1; d_gene: TRBD2; CDR3aa: CASSLGTSAEQFF; CDR3nt: TGTGCCAGCAGTCTCGGGACTAGCGCAGAGCAGTTCTTC
v_gene: TRBV28; abundance: -; j_gene: TRBJ2-1; d_gene: -; CDR3aa: CASSPRAGAAREPTLYYNEQFF; CDR3nt: TGTGCCAGCAGTCCCCGAGCCGGCGCGGCGCGGGAACCAACACTATATTACAATGAGCAGTTCTTC
v_gene: TRBV29-1; abundance: -; j_gene: TRBJ2-3; d_gene: TRBD2; CDR3aa: CSVGPPGLAGTDTQYF; CDR3nt: TGCAGCGTTGGTCCCCCGGGACTAGCGGGAACAGATACGCAGTATTTT
v_gene: TRBV10-3; abundance: -; j_gene: TRBJ1-2; d_gene: TRBD1; CDR3aa: CAISATVGDRRSNYGYTF; CDR3nt: TGTGCCATCAGTGCAACCGTGGGGGACAGGCGATCTAACTATGGCTACACCTTC
v_gene: TRBV27; abundance: once; j_gene: TRBJ2-7; d_gene: -; CDR3aa: CASTALLGREEQYF; CDR3nt: TGTGCCAGCACCGCCCTCCTGGGCAGGGAGGAGCAGTACTTC
v_gene: TRBV7-8; abundance: -; j_gene: TRBJ1-2; d_gene: TRBD1; CDR3aa: CASSLGPRDSYGYTF; CDR3nt: TGTGCCAGCAGCTTAGGGCCAAGGGACAGCTATGGCTACACCTTC
v_gene: TRBV27; abundance: -; j_gene: TRBJ2-5; d_gene: -; CDR3aa: CASGRETQYF; CDR3nt: TGTGCCAGTGGGAGGGAGACCCAGTACTTC
v_gene: TRBV7-9; abundance: -; j_gene: TRBJ2-2; d_gene: TRBD2; CDR3aa: CASSFSLAGGPTKTGELFF; CDR3nt: TGTGCCAGCAGCTTCAGTCTAGCGGGAGGGCCTACAAAGACCGGGGAGCTGTTTTTT
v_gene: TRBV6-1; abundance: -; j_gene: TRBJ1-3; d_gene: -; CDR3aa: CASRDLTSGNTIYF; CDR3nt: TGTGCCAGCAGGGACTTAACCTCTGGAAACACCATATATTTT
v_gene: TRBV7-9; abundance: once; j_gene: TRBJ2-1; d_gene: -; CDR3aa: CASSSLREQFF; CDR3nt: TGTGCCAGCAGCTCCCTGAGAGAGCAGTTCTTC
v_gene: TRBV4-3; abundance: -; j_gene: TRBJ2-7; d_gene: -; CDR3aa: CASSQDPGSYEQYF; CDR3nt: TGCGCCAGCAGCCAAGACCCTGGCTCCTACGAGCAGTACTTC
v_gene: TRBV5-6; abundance: -; j_gene: TRBJ2-7; d_gene: TRBD2; CDR3aa: CASSHTSGTVYEQYF; CDR3nt: TGTGCCAGCAGCCATACTAGCGGGACTGTCTACGAGCAGTACTTC
v_gene: TRBV2; abundance: -; j_gene: TRBJ2-2; d_gene: -; CDR3aa: CASSRWQEPGELFF; CDR3nt: TGTGCCAGCAGTAGGTGGCAGGAACCCGGGGAGCTGTTTTTT
v_gene: TRBV5-1; abundance: -; j_gene: TRBJ2-1; d_gene: TRBD2; CDR3aa: CASSLRLAGVADEQFF; CDR3nt: TGCGCCAGCAGCTTGCGACTAGCGGGAGTGGCGGATGAGCAGTTCTTC
v_gene: TRBV4-3; abundance: -; j_gene: TRBJ2-1; d_gene: TRBD2; CDR3aa: CASSQDSLAAGNEQFF; CDR3nt: TGCGCCAGCAGCCAAGATAGTCTAGCGGCCGGCAATGAGCAGTTCTTC